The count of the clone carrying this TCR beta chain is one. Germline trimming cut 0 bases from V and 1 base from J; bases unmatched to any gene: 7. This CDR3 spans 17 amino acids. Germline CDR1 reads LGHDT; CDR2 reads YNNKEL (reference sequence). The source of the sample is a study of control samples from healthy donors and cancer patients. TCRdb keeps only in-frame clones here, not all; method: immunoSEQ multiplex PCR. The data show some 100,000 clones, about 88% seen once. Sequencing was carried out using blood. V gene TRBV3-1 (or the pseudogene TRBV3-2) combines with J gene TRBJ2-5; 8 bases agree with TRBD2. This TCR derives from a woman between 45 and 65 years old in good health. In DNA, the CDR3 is TGTGCCAGCAGCCAAGATAGGCTAGCGGGTCTCCAAGAGACCCAGTACTTC. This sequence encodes CASSQDRLAGLQETQYF.